These T cell receptor beta chains were read from a single sample in a study of blood T cell repertoires in COVID-19. Assay used: immunoSEQ multiplex PCR; TCRdb lists only in-frame clones, some missing. This sample has some 200,000 clones; roughly nine tenths occur once, and the top ten carry roughly 9.8%. The sample comprised peripheral blood. The receptors here all came from a woman between 55 and 75 years old with COVID-19, enrolled during active disease. Each CDR3 is given with its conserved first and last residue. The order of the fields is D gene, CDR3 length, clone size, V gene, J gene, CDR3 DNA, CDR3 protein. D genes are given only for firm matches. Rows give clone size only sometimes, using once, few, many, or a class for an expanded clone.

>TRBD2|15|.|TRBV24-1|TRBJ2-1
TGTGCCACCAGTGAGCCGGGACTAGCGAGGAATGAGCAGTTCTTC
CATSEPGLARNEQFF
>TRBD2|17|.|TRBV11-3|TRBJ2-5
TGTGCCAGCAGCTCCTGGACTAGCGGCCCAGGGGCAGAGACCCAGTACTTC
CASSSWTSGPGAETQYF
>.|14|.|TRBV7-9|TRBJ1-5
TGTGCCAGCAGCTTAGGACAGAGCAATCAGCCCCAGCATTTT
CASSLGQSNQPQHF
>.|15|.|TRBV11-2|TRBJ1-6
TGTGCCAGCAGCCCCGAAACTGATTCGGATTCACCCCTCCACTTT
CASSPETDSDSPLHF
>TRBD1|12|.|TRBV19|TRBJ2-7
TGTGCCAGCCAGGGACAGCACTACGAGCAGTACTTC
CASQGQHYEQYF
>TRBD2|15|few|TRBV9|TRBJ2-7
TGTGCCAGCAGCGTAGGGCTAGCGGAGGTCCACGAGCAGTACTTC
CASSVGLAEVHEQYF
>TRBD2|18|.|TRBV13|TRBJ2-5
TGTGCCAGCTCCAAAACCGACGGACTAGCGGGACTTATGGAGACCCAGTACTTC
CASSKTDGLAGLMETQYF
>TRBD1|14|.|TRBV2|TRBJ1-1
TGTGCCAGCAGTAAAGGGACAGGGAACACTGAAGCTTTCTTT
CASSKGTGNTEAFF
>.|16|once|TRBV19|TRBJ2-5
TGTGCCAGTAGTATAGAGAGCAGGGGTTACCAAGAGACCCAGTACTTC
CASSIESRGYQETQYF
>TRBD1|15|.|TRBV9|TRBJ1-3
TGTGCCAGCAGCACGGGACAGGGCTTTGGAAACACCATATATTTT
CASSTGQGFGNTIYF
>TRBD1|16|.|TRBV6-1|TRBJ2-7
TGTGCCAGCAGTGAAATCTTGGGACAGGGCCGACGCGAGCAGTACTTC
CASSEILGQGRREQYF